The sequence of this T cell receptor (beta chain) was determined in a study of blood T cell repertoires in COVID-19. Study background: From T cells, B-cell-depleted T cells, or PBMCs came the material, which was cDNA or gDNA.

Libraries were prepared by immunoSEQ multiplex PCR; TCRdb keeps only in-frame clonotypes and omits some of them. This sample has about 380,000 clones, with 88% found just once. This CDR3 is 13 amino acids long. V was shortened by 4 bases and J by 3 bases, with 8 bases between the two germline ends. CDR1 is SGDLS, CDR2 YYNGEE, per germline. The table lists this clone with many counts. Sequencing used PBMCs or T cells enriched from blood (not recorded which). The gene calls are TRBV9 and TRBJ1-5; D call uncertain. The origin of this receptor is a woman younger than 35 who had recovered from COVID-19. The CDR3 DNA follows: TGTGCCAGCAGCACCGGGGTCAATCAGCCCCAGCATTTT. Residues: CASSTGVNQPQHF. Full variable domain (remainder filled in from reference TRBV9 and TRBJ1-5): DSGVTQTPKHLITATGQRVTLRCSPRSGDLSVYWYQQSLDQGLQFLIQYYNGEERAKGNILERFSAQQFPDLHSELNLSSLELGDSALYFCASSTGVNQPQHFGDGTRLSIL.